Below, 17 T cell receptor beta chains from the same sample are listed, as sequenced in a study of CD8 T cells in Susac syndrome. An amount of RNA that ranged from roughly 0.45 to 1 ug was reverse transcribed with random hexamers. Using its own MiXCR run on the immunoSEQ multiplex PCR reads, TCRdb lists one record per CDR3 protein. The sample holds 300,000 to 350,000 distinct CDR3 sequences, approximately 90% seen once. Input material: CD4+ T cells from PBMCs. These TCRs come from a human donor with multiple sclerosis.

The rearrangement links TRBV7-2 to TRBJ1-2; the D is unclear. CDR1 is SGHTA and CDR2 is FQGNSA in the germline V gene. The CDR3 has 16 residues. V lost 5 bases, J lost 4 bases, and 20 bases lay in between. DNA for the CDR3: TGTGCCAGCAGCCCAAGCACCGGGATTGGGATCTATGGCTACACCTTC. Its translation: CASSPSTGIGIYGYTF.

This clonotype was detected once. CDR3 bases: TGTGCCAGCAGACTGAGCGGGAGGCTCACAGATACGCAGTATTTT. Protein sequence: CASRLSGRLTDTQYF. The genes are TRBV5-4 and TRBJ2-3, with 9 nucleotides matching TRBD2. The CDR3 has 15 residues. Per the germline V gene, CDR1 is SGHNT and CDR2 is YYREEE (reference sequence). The V gene end was trimmed by 5 bases and the J gene end by 2 bases; junction bases not matched to a gene: 6.

This clonotype is a singleton in its sample. The chain is built from TRBV4-1 and TRBJ1-4; D unresolved. From germline, CDR1 is MGHRA and CDR2 YSYEKL. Between the trimmed V and J ends, which lost 0 bases and 8 bases, there was a span of 13 bases. This CDR3 is built from 15 residues. The CDR3 protein is CASSQEPRQQEKLFF. The CDR3, as DNA: TGCGCCAGCAGCCAAGAACCTCGCCAACAAGAAAAACTGTTTTTT.

The CDR3 coding sequence is TGTGCCAGCACAGCCCGCCGGGTGTCCGAAGCTTTCTTT. Its translation: CASTARRVSEAFF. The gene calls are TRBV6-1 and TRBJ1-1; D is undetermined. Looked up from germline, CDR1 is MNHNS and CDR2 is SASEGT. V was clipped by 7 bases and J by 8 bases, with 17 bases between them. CDR3 size: 13 residues.

This chain connects TRBV2 to TRBJ1-6, with 8 bases identical to TRBD1. CDR3 length: 13 amino acids. The germline CDR1 and CDR2 sequences are SNHLY and FYNNEI. V shed 6 bases, J shed 10 bases, and the junction held 5 bases outside the gene matches. The CDR3 DNA follows: TGTGCCAGCAGGAGGACAGGGTTGTCACCCCTCCACTTT. The encoded protein is CASRRTGLSPLHF.

The chain uses TRBV6-5 and TRBJ1-2; 7 positions match TRBD1. The V gene's germline CDR1 is MNHEY and CDR2 SVGAGI. The CDR3 runs to 15 residues. The ends lost 2 bases at V and 5 bases at J; junction bases unmatched: 8. This chain's CDR3 is CASSYEGAIGYGYTF. In DNA form, the CDR3 reads TGTGCCAGCAGTTACGAGGGGGCAATAGGGTATGGCTACACCTTC.

The CDR3 nucleotides read TGCAGTGCTGGAAAGACTAGCGGGGTGGCCAATGAGCAGTTCTTC. This encodes CSAGKTSGVANEQFF. This chain links TRBV20-1 with TRBJ2-1; TRBD2 matches 11 bases. Germline V gene lookup returns CDR1 DFQATT and CDR2 SNEGSKA (reference sequence). V dropped 5 bases and J dropped 6; count of bases not matched to a gene: 9. The CDR3 covers 15 residues.

The chain links TRBV12-3 or TRBV12-4 to TRBJ1-4, with 7 bases identical to TRBD1. V was pared by 7 bases and J by 1 base, with 3 bases of the junction left unmatched. The CDR3 has 14 amino acids. This CDR3 is CASIRQGTNEKLFF. CDR3 coding DNA: TGTGCCAGCATCCGACAGGGAACTAATGAAAAACTGTTTTTT.

This clonotype was observed once. This chain joins TRBV5-4 and TRBJ1-1; D ambiguous. The ends were cut back, 3 bases at V and 4 bases at J, with 19 bases in the middle. The CDR3 is made up of 16 amino acids. Germline CDR1 SGHNT, CDR2 YYREEE (reference sequence). CDR3 in DNA: TGTGCCAGCAGCTCCGGTGCAGCCAGAGAGGGCACTGAAGCTTTCTTT. Its translation: CASSSGAAREGTEAFF.

This clonotype appeared a few times. The gene calls are TRBV5-5 and TRBJ1-1; 7 bases map to TRBD1. The CDR3 runs to 14 residues. Trimming removed 1 base from V and 1 base from J; junction bases left unmatched: 1. CDR1 is SGHKS and CDR2 is YYEKEE in the germline V gene (reference sequence). CDR3 region: CASSLYRGNTEAFF. CDR3 nucleotide sequence: TGTGCCAGCAGCTTGTACAGGGGGAACACTGAAGCTTTCTTT.

CDR3 in DNA: TGTGCCAGCAGTGCGTCCTCGCGGGGGAAGTCCATGAACACTGAAGCTTTCTTT. As protein: CASSASSRGKSMNTEAFF. The chain couples TRBV6-1 to TRBJ1-1; possibly TRBD1 for D (5 bases). V was pared by 4 bases and J by 0 bases, with 21 bases between. From germline, CDR1 is MNHNS and CDR2 SASEGT. The CDR3 sequence is 18 residues long.

With respect to this clonotype: At one boundary the junction diverges from the germline segment, which might be a read error. This chain joins TRBV7-7 and TRBJ2-1; the match to TRBD1 covers 8 bases. Germline CDR1 reads SSHAT; CDR2 reads FNYEAQ (reference sequence). The CDR3 has 14 amino acids. CDR3 residues: CASSLAGTGNEQFF. Written as DNA, the CDR3 is TGTGCTAGCAGCTTAGCCGGGACAGGCAATGAGCAGTTCTTC.

This sequence joins TRBV20-1 and TRBJ2-5; 10 nucleotides match TRBD2. The ends lost 0 bases at V and 2 bases at J; junction bases unmatched: 6. Germline V CDR1 and CDR2: DFQATT, SNEGSKA (reference sequence). The CDR3 consists of 16 residues. CDR3 nucleotide sequence: TGCAGTGCTAGAGATCTGCTAGCGGGAGCTCAAGAGACCCAGTACTTC. This encodes CSARDLLAGAQETQYF.

J is TRBJ2-3 and V is TRBV5-1; 9 bases line up with TRBD2. V dropped 0 bases and J dropped 5; count of bases not matched to a gene: 10. Germline V gene sequence: CDR1 SGHRS, CDR2 YFSETQ. The CDR3 consists of 17 residues. The CDR3 DNA reads as TGCGCCAGCAGCTTGGCCGGTACGGCGGGGGGGCAAGATACGCAGTATTTT. Translated: CASSLAGTAGGQDTQYF.

The chain employs TRBV19 and TRBJ2-5; the D is unclear. V shed 4 bases and J shed 5 bases, with 5 bases lying between them. The CDR3 has 11 amino acids. The germline CDR1 and CDR2 sequences are LNHDA and SQIVND (reference sequence). Written as DNA, the CDR3 is TGTGCCAGTAGTAGCCGGGAGACCCAGTACTTC. Translating it yields CASSSRETQYF.

The chain has TRBV5-4 and TRBJ2-5; the match to TRBD1 covers 9 bases. This CDR3 is 17 amino acids long. V lost 9 bases and J lost 1; bases outside the gene matches: 16. Germline V gives CDR1 SGHNT, CDR2 YYREEE (reference sequence). This CDR3 reads CATLPGTGRGSQETQYF. The CDR3 nucleotides are TGTGCCACACTCCCCGGGACAGGGAGGGGTTCCCAAGAGACCCAGTACTTC.

The chain combines TRBV3-1 with TRBJ1-5; tentative D call: TRBD1 (5 bases). Germline CDR1 reads LGHDT; CDR2 reads YNNKEL (reference sequence). With 3 bases removed from V and 0 bases from J, the gap between germline ends came to 6 bases. CDR3 length: 14 amino acids. The CDR3 protein is CASSQRGSNQPQHF. The CDR3 DNA follows: TGTGCCAGCAGCCAGAGGGGTAGCAATCAGCCCCAGCATTTT.